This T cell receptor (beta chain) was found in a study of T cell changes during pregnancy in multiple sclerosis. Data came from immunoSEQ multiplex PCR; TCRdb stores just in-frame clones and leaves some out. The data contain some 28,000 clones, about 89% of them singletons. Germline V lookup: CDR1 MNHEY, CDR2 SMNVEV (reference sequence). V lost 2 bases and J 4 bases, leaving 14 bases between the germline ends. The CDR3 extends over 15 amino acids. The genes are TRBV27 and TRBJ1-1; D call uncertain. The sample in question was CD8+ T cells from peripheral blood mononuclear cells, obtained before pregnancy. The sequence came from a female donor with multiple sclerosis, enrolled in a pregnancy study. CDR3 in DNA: TGTGCCAGCAGTTTAAATGAGCTGGGCACCACTGAAGCTTTCTTT. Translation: CASSLNELGTTEAFF.